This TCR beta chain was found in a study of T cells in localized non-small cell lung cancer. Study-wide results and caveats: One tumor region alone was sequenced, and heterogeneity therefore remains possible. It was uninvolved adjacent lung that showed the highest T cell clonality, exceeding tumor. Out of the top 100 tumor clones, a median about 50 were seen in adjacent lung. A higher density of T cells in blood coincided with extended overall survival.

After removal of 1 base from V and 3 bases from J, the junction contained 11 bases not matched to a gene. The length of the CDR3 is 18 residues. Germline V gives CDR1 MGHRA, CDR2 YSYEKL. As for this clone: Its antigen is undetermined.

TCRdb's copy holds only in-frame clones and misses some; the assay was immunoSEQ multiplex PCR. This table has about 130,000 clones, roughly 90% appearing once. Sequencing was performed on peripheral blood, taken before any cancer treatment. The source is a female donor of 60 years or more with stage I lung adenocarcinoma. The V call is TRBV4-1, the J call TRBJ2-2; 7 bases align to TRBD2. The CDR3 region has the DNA TGCGCCAGCAGCCAAGTAGTTAGTGGAGCGGGACACACCGGGGAGCTGTTTTTT. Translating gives CASSQVVSGAGHTGELFF.